The 15 T cell receptor beta chains listed next were all sequenced from one sample in a study of blood T cell repertoires in COVID-19. Clones were sequenced by immunoSEQ multiplex PCR, and TCRdb holds only the in-frame ones, with some missing. The data contain 35,000 to 55,000 clones, around nine tenths of them seen just once; the ten biggest clones take up roughly 6.1%. Input material: peripheral blood. The receptors come from a human donor in a cohort sampled during active COVID-19.

The chain has TRBV6-5 and TRBJ1-6; D is unresolved. Germline CDR1 MNHEY, CDR2 SVGAGI. The CDR3 spans 16 residues. V was shortened by 4 bases and J by 5 bases, with 15 bases between the two germline ends. The CDR3 region is CASSWRQVDNNSPLHF. CDR3 DNA: TGTGCCAGCAGTTGGAGGCAGGTTGATAATAATTCACCCCTCCACTTT.

This clone was observed a single time. The chain recombines TRBV7-9 with TRBJ2-1, with 7 nucleotides matching TRBD2. CDR1 is SEHNR, CDR2 FQNEAQ, per germline (reference sequence). With V trimmed by 6 bases and J by 2 bases, 7 bases remained unmatched. This CDR3 contains 15 residues. CDR3 coding DNA: TGTGCCAGCAGGCCTACTAGCGAACCCTACAATGAGCAGTTCTTC. Translated, it gives CASRPTSEPYNEQFF.

The rearrangement uses TRBV29-1 and TRBJ1-1; D remains unclear. Germline CDR1 is SQVTM and CDR2 is ANQGSEA. The V end was cut by 4 bases, the J end by 6 bases, with 6 bases between. The CDR3 has 10 residues. The CDR3 nucleotides are TGCAGCGTTGGGGAGGCTGAAGCTTTCTTT. It is translated as CSVGEAEAFF.

This chain uses TRBV7-8 with TRBJ2-2; D is possibly TRBD2 (5 bases). The CDR3 has 13 amino acids. Trimming took 3 bases from V and 5 from J, leaving 7 bases between them. The V gene's germline CDR1 is SGHVS and CDR2 FQNEAQ. The CDR3 coding sequence is TGTGCCAGCAGCTTGACGGGGACCGGGGAGCTGTTTTTT. Amino acids: CASSLTGTGELFF.

The rearrangement links TRBV7-3 to TRBJ2-5; 8 bases are shared with TRBD2. V lost 2 bases to trimming and J lost 2 bases; unmatched junction nucleotides: 13. CDR1 and CDR2 (germline): SGHTA, FQGTGA. The CDR3 has 18 amino acids. This CDR3 reads CASSLPKRESVGQETQYF. In DNA, the CDR3 is TGTGCCAGCAGCTTACCTAAGCGGGAGTCAGTGGGTCAAGAGACCCAGTACTTC.

The chain combines TRBV6-5 with TRBJ1-1; 8 bases match TRBD1. Germline V lookup: CDR1 MNHEY, CDR2 SVGAGI. V was clipped by 5 bases and J by 1 base; unmatched bases: 3. The CDR3 has 14 residues. This chain's CDR3 is CASSHDRGNTEAFF. In nucleotides, the CDR3 is TGTGCCAGCAGTCACGACAGGGGGAACACTGAAGCTTTCTTT.

This sequence joins TRBV5-5 and TRBJ2-2, with a tentative D call TRBD1 (5 bases). This CDR3 has 15 amino acids. V gave up 3 bases and J gave up 9 bases, with 18 bases separating them. CDR1 and CDR2 (germline): SGHKS, YYEKEE (reference sequence). The CDR3 sequence is CASSSDKGSWWELFF. As DNA, the CDR3 is TGTGCCAGCAGCTCTGATAAGGGGTCCTGGTGGGAGCTGTTTTTT.

The rearrangement joins TRBV14 to TRBJ1-6; 10 nucleotides match TRBD1. Germline V gene sequence: CDR1 SGHDN, CDR2 FVKESK. V gave up 5 bases and J gave up 7 bases; unmatched junction bases: 2. The CDR3 sequence is 14 residues long. Here the CDR3 reads CASSRDRGNSPLHF. In DNA, the CDR3 is TGTGCCAGCAGCAGGGACAGGGGAAATTCACCCCTCCACTTT.

Note on this clone: Other DNA sequences in this specimen translate into the identical CDR3. The V and J genes are TRBV15 and TRBJ2-5; 7 bases match TRBD1. Per the germline V gene, CDR1 is LNHNV and CDR2 is YYDKDF (reference sequence). Trimming cost V 5 bases and J 2 bases; bases outside gene matches: 8. This CDR3 is 15 amino acids long. In DNA, the CDR3 is TGTGCCACCAGCGGATACAGGGGAGCGCAAGAGACCCAGTACTTC. It specifies CATSGYRGAQETQYF.

V usage is TRBV7-3 and J usage is TRBJ2-3; a possible D gene is TRBD2 (7 bases). The CDR3 runs to 16 residues. Deletions cut 1 base from V and 1 base from J, with 12 bases between. Germline V gene data show CDR1 as SGHTA and CDR2 as FQGTGA. The CDR3 sequence is CASSLKSGGGTDTQYF. CDR3 DNA: TGTGCCAGCAGCTTAAAATCGGGGGGCGGCACAGATACGCAGTATTTT.

The chain joins TRBV12-3 or TRBV12-4 to TRBJ2-5, with 11 bases that match TRBD1. The CDR3 loop spans 13 amino acids. After removal of 8 bases from V and 5 bases from J, the junction contained 4 bases not matched to a gene. The CDR3 bases are TGTGCCAGCCGGACAGGGGGCTTTGAGACCCAGTACTTC. It specifies CASRTGGFETQYF.

The V gene is TRBV18, the J gene TRBJ1-1; D is unclear. Germline V gene lookup returns CDR1 KGHSH and CDR2 LQKENI. Trimming shortened V by 0 bases and J by 5 bases, and 10 bases separated the two germline ends. The CDR3 totals 14 residues. CDR3 DNA: TGTGCCAGCTCACCACCGGCCGGGAGAACTGAAGCTTTCTTT. Its translation: CASSPPAGRTEAFF.

The chain carries TRBV28 and TRBJ1-5; a possible D gene is TRBD1 (5 bases). Looked up from germline, CDR1 is MDHEN and CDR2 is SYDVKM. The germline V and J ends were trimmed by 8 bases and 7 bases, with 18 bases remaining between them. This CDR3 is built from 14 residues. CDR3 region: CASRLVGLWQPQHF. The CDR3, as DNA: TGTGCCAGCCGGCTTGTGGGGCTATGGCAGCCCCAGCATTTT. Full variable domain (missing parts from reference TRBV28 and TRBJ1-5): DVKVTQSSRYLVKRTGEKVFLECVQDMDHENMFWYRQDPGLGLRLIYFSYDVKMKEKGDIPEGYSVSREKKERFSLILESASTNQTSMYLCASRLVGLWQPQHFGDGTRLSIL.

The gene calls are TRBV2 and TRBJ1-2, with D possibly TRBD1 on 6 matching bases. There are 14 residues in the CDR3. The germline CDR1 and CDR2 sequences are SNHLY and FYNNEI. V lost 8 bases and J lost 2, with 15 bases in between. The CDR3 nucleotides are TGTGCCAGCCGCCGGGACACGGAAAACTATGGCTACACCTTC. This gives the protein CASRRDTENYGYTF.

This chain uses TRBV30 with TRBJ1-1, with D hard to call. Per the germline V gene, CDR1 is GTSNPN and CDR2 is SVGIG (reference sequence). V lost 1 base, J lost 0 bases, and 6 bases lay in between. The CDR3 is 13 amino acids. CDR3 bases: TGTGCCTGGAGTGCGGGGATGAACACTGAAGCTTTCTTT. Translation gives CAWSAGMNTEAFF.